The 13 T cell receptor beta chains listed next were all sequenced from one sample in a study of PD-1 blockade in classical Hodgkin lymphoma. Here immunoSEQ multiplex PCR was the method, and the copy in TCRdb shows in-frame clones only, minus some. The sample gives more than 10,000 clones, about 90% of which show up once; about 10% is in the top ten. Each patient relapsed following autologous stem cell transplantation, and prior brentuximab vedotin exposure differed. Sequenced material: peripheral blood mononuclear cells (PBMCs), taken at baseline. The origin of the receptors is a human donor with classical Hodgkin lymphoma.

J is TRBJ2-5 and V is TRBV5-1; 10 bases line up with TRBD1. The CDR3 contains 15 residues. Trimming removed 4 bases from V and 5 bases from J; junction bases left unmatched: 8. Looked up from germline, CDR1 is SGHRS and CDR2 is YFSETQ. CDR3 sequence: CASSPPTGGVETQYF. In DNA, the CDR3 is TGCGCCAGCAGCCCGCCGACAGGGGGCGTCGAGACCCAGTACTTC.

The J gene is TRBJ2-5, the V gene TRBV28; 7 positions match TRBD2. The CDR3 runs to 15 residues. CDR1 MDHEN and CDR2 SYDVKM come from the germline V gene. V lost 3 bases and J lost 7; bases outside the gene matches: 11. The CDR3 sequence: CASSFPERGGWTQYF. For the CDR3, the DNA is TGTGCCAGCAGTTTCCCCGAGCGGGGAGGGTGGACCCAGTACTTC.

This chain connects TRBV5-4 to TRBJ1-1, with D maybe TRBD1 (5 bases). The germline gives CDR1 SGHNT, CDR2 YYREEE (reference sequence). V lost 0 bases and J 5 bases, leaving 8 bases between the germline ends. The CDR3 loop spans 13 amino acids. The CDR3 is CASSLGWGTEAFF. The CDR3 nucleotides are TGTGCCAGCAGCTTGGGGTGGGGGACTGAAGCTTTCTTT.

The rearrangement links TRBV7-8 to TRBJ1-1, with TRBD1 matching over 7 bases. Trimming cost V 2 bases and J 4 bases; bases outside gene matches: 7. CDR3 size: 15 residues. The germline V gene encodes CDR1 SGHVS and CDR2 FQNEAQ. Here the CDR3 reads CASSLQGVVLTEAFF. For the CDR3, the DNA is TGTGCCAGCAGCTTACAGGGGGTGGTCCTCACTGAAGCTTTCTTT.

CDR3 residues: CASSLAGQGYGNTIYF. The CDR3, as DNA: TGCGCCAGCAGCTTGGCGGGACAGGGATATGGAAACACCATATATTTT. The chain combines TRBV5-1 with TRBJ1-3, with 9 positions matching TRBD1. This CDR3 has 16 amino acids. Germline V gives CDR1 SGHRS, CDR2 YFSETQ. J lost 3 bases, V lost 0 bases, and 4 bases had no gene match.

The chain is built from TRBV5-1 and TRBJ2-5; D may be TRBD2 (6 bases). Germline CDR1 and CDR2: SGHRS and YFSETQ. The ends were cut back, 4 bases at V and 2 bases at J, with 9 bases in the middle. The CDR3 totals 13 residues. The CDR3 coding sequence is TGCGCCAGCAGCGATAGCGGTCAAGAGACCCAGTACTTC. It yields the protein CASSDSGQETQYF.

The chain has TRBV4-1 and TRBJ2-2; possibly TRBD1 for D (6 bases). V gave up 2 bases and J gave up 6 bases, with 13 bases separating them. The germline CDR1 and CDR2 sequences are MGHRA and YSYEKL. The CDR3 is 15 residues long. CDR3 sequence: CASSQNRVGPGELFF. The CDR3 nucleotides are TGCGCCAGCAGCCAAAACAGGGTAGGGCCCGGGGAGCTGTTTTTT.

The rearrangement uses TRBV7-8 and TRBJ1-2, with 9 positions matching TRBD1. Trimming at V came to 4 bases and at J to 6 bases, leaving 15 bases not matched to a gene. CDR1 and CDR2 from the germline V gene are SGHVS and FQNEAQ. This CDR3 spans 17 amino acids. CDR3 bases: TGTGCCAGCAGCTCCCGGGCTCCACGTAGGACAGGGGATGGCTACACCTTC. Translation: CASSSRAPRRTGDGYTF. Looking up the rest from reference TRBV7-8 and TRBJ1-2 gives the full variable domain: GAGVSQSPRYKVAKRGQDVALRCDPISGHVSLFWYQQALGQGPEFLTYFQNEAQLDKSGLPSDRFFAERPEGSVSTLKIQRTQQEDSAVYLCASSSRAPRRTGDGYTFGSGTRLTVV.

This chain links TRBV10-3 with TRBJ2-7; the D gene is possibly TRBD1 (7 bases). The germline gives CDR1 ENHRY, CDR2 SYGVKD. V was clipped by 3 bases and J by 2 bases, with 11 bases between them. This CDR3 has 14 residues. The CDR3 is CAISDRGEAYEQYF. The CDR3, as DNA: TGTGCCATCAGTGACAGGGGGGAAGCCTACGAGCAGTACTTC.

Here the CDR3 reads CASSSDSYEQYF. In DNA, the CDR3 is TGTGCCAGCAGTTCGGACAGCTACGAGCAGTACTTC. This chain connects TRBV2 to TRBJ2-7; D may be TRBD1 (6 bases). Trimming removed 5 bases at V and 3 bases at J, with 8 bases between. Germline assignment: CDR1 SNHLY and CDR2 FYNNEI. The CDR3 is 12 residues long.

The V and J genes are TRBV2 and TRBJ1-2; maybe TRBD1 (5 bases). Deletions cut 7 bases from V and 5 bases from J, with 8 bases between. Per the germline V gene, CDR1 is SNHLY and CDR2 is FYNNEI. The length of the CDR3 is 11 residues. As DNA, the CDR3 is TGTGCCAGCAATGGGGGGTATGGCTACACCTTC. This sequence encodes CASNGGYGYTF.

The chain is built from TRBV5-4 and TRBJ1-5; 10 positions match TRBD1. Germline loops: CDR1 SGHNT, CDR2 YYREEE (reference sequence). The CDR3 is 19 residues long. J gave up 0 bases and V 0 bases, and 9 bases lay outside the gene matches. This chain's CDR3 is CASSLDRDRGDLSNQPQHF. The CDR3 DNA is TGTGCCAGCAGCTTGGACCGGGACAGGGGCGATCTTAGCAATCAGCCCCAGCATTTT.

The chain employs TRBV15 and TRBJ2-1; possibly TRBD1 or TRBD2 for D (7 bases each). The CDR3 consists of 16 residues. V lost 4 bases and J 4 bases, leaving 17 bases between the germline ends. The germline V gene encodes CDR1 LNHNV and CDR2 YYDKDF (reference sequence). The DNA of the CDR3 is TGTGCCACCAGCAAACCCGGGACAGCGGGGTACAATGAGCAGTTCTTC. Its translation: CATSKPGTAGYNEQFF.